The 16 T cell receptor beta chains in this list originate from one sample, sequenced in a study of OX40 agonist ivuxolimab in advanced cancers. The repertoire was sequenced with immunoSEQ multiplex PCR; TCRdb's copy has only in-frame clones and lacks some. The sample lists about 59,000 clones; 87% were seen once. The sequencing here drew on CD4+ or CD8+ T cells sorted from blood, taken in a trial of the OX40 agonist ivuxolimab. These receptors were obtained from an adult with an advanced solid tumor such as melanoma, head and neck, liver or kidney cancer.

The rearrangement links TRBV5-1 to TRBJ2-1, with TRBD2 as a possible D gene (6 bases). From germline, CDR1 is SGHRS and CDR2 YFSETQ. The CDR3 is made up of 15 amino acids. Trimming stripped 1 base from V and 9 bases from J, with 17 bases between. CDR3 region: CASSLPRETVSEQFF. The CDR3 DNA is TGCGCCAGCAGCTTGCCCCGGGAGACGGTTAGTGAGCAGTTCTTC.

The rearrangement joins TRBV11-2 to TRBJ1-1; no reliable D call. The CDR3 extends over 12 amino acids. The germline CDR1 and CDR2 sequences are SGHAT and FQNNGV. Trimming left V 6 bases short and J 6 bases short, with 11 bases between. CDR3 DNA: TGTGCCAGCAGTTACCCGAGGGCTGAAGCTTTCTTT. This translates into CASSYPRAEAFF.

This clone was observed a single time. This chain links TRBV6-5 with TRBJ2-7; 8 bases map to TRBD2. The CDR3 is 14 amino acids. Germline CDR1 and CDR2: MNHEY and SVGAGI. The trim removed 6 bases at V and 7 bases at J, leaving 11 bases unmatched. CDR3 in DNA: TGTGCCAGCAGGGGCGCGGGAGGACCCGGGGAGCAGTACTTC. Residues: CASRGAGGPGEQYF.

The J gene is TRBJ1-4, the V gene TRBV7-2, with 8 bases identical to TRBD1. CDR3 length: 14 amino acids. Trimming cost V 3 bases and J 8 bases; bases outside gene matches: 5. CDR1 and CDR2 from the germline V gene are SGHTA and FQGNSA. The CDR3 DNA sequence: TGTGCCAGCAGCTTTGACAGGGGAGGGGAAAAACTGTTTTTT. Encoded protein: CASSFDRGGEKLFF.

This chain uses TRBV4-2 with TRBJ2-2; D may be TRBD1 (6 bases). The germline V and J ends were trimmed by 8 bases and 7 bases, with 11 bases remaining between them. The CDR3 loop spans 12 amino acids. Germline CDR1 and CDR2: LGHNA and YNFKEQ. In DNA, the CDR3 is TGTGCCAGCGGGACATGGAGCGGGGAGCTGTTTTTT. Protein product: CASGTWSGELFF.

V and J are TRBV7-2 and TRBJ1-6; D not certain. The V end was cut by 3 bases, the J end by 7 bases, with 13 bases between. The germline V gene has CDR1 SGHTA and CDR2 FQGNSA. This CDR3 has 15 amino acids. The chain's CDR3 is CASSFSGQTNSPLHF. CDR3 DNA: TGTGCCAGCAGCTTCTCCGGGCAGACCAATTCACCCCTCCACTTT.

The chain has TRBV27 and TRBJ2-3; 10 bases are shared with TRBD2. CDR1 MNHEY and CDR2 SMNVEV come from the germline V gene (reference sequence). This CDR3 spans 15 amino acids. Losses at the gene ends were 6 bases for V and 4 bases for J; bases not matched to a gene: 7. The CDR3: CASRAAGGPADTQYF. The CDR3 DNA reads as TGTGCCAGCAGGGCAGCGGGAGGGCCGGCAGATACGCAGTATTTT.

This CDR3 is CASSPGDRVTDTQYF. In DNA form, the CDR3 reads TGTGCCAGCAGCCCGGGGGACAGGGTGACAGATACGCAGTATTTT. The chain employs TRBV5-8 and TRBJ2-3; TRBD1 matches at 9 bases. The CDR3 extends over 15 amino acids. V gave up 4 bases and J gave up 3 bases; unmatched junction bases: 6. Germline-derived CDR1 and CDR2 are SGHTS and YDEGEE.

V usage is TRBV4-3 and J usage is TRBJ1-1; possible D gene TRBD1, 5 bases. The CDR3 spans 14 residues. The V end was cut by 3 bases, the J end by 2 bases, with 10 bases between. Germline loops: CDR1 LGHNA, CDR2 YSLEER. CDR3 loop: CASSQGPANTEAFF. CDR3 sequence (DNA): TGCGCCAGCAGCCAGGGGCCCGCCAACACTGAAGCTTTCTTT.

This clone was counted a few times. The chain uses TRBV6-5 and TRBJ1-5; D is possibly TRBD1 (5 bases). Per germline, CDR1 MNHEY and CDR2 SVGAGI. The V gene lost 0 bases and the J gene lost 4 bases, with 7 bases spanning the gap. This CDR3 is 14 amino acids long. The CDR3 DNA is TGTGCCAGCAGTTACTCAGCAGGGAATCAGCCCCAGCATTTT. The encoded protein is CASSYSAGNQPQHF.

V gene TRBV9 combines with J gene TRBJ1-6, with a weak D call TRBD1 (6 bases). The V and J ends lost 6 bases and 2 bases respectively, with 12 bases between them. Germline V gene data show CDR1 as SGDLS and CDR2 as YYNGEE. The CDR3 is 15 residues long. In nucleotides, the CDR3 is TGTGCCAGCACCCGGGGGGCAACCTATAATTCACCCCTCCACTTT. This codes for CASTRGATYNSPLHF.

The genes are TRBV6-5 and TRBJ1-2; 11 bases fit TRBD1. J lost 4 bases, V lost 4 bases, and 5 bases had no gene match. The germline V gene has CDR1 MNHEY and CDR2 SVGAGI. The CDR3 contains 15 residues. In DNA, the CDR3 is TGTGCCAGCAGTTTCCGGGACAGGGGGTCCTATGGCTACACCTTC. This codes for CASSFRDRGSYGYTF.

This chain links TRBV6-6 with TRBJ2-5; the D is unclear. V lost 7 bases to trimming and J lost 2 bases, with 17 bases between them. This CDR3 has 15 residues. Germline loops: CDR1 MNHNY, CDR2 SVGAGI (reference sequence). Here the CDR3 reads CASTDPRTGQETQYF. The CDR3 DNA reads TGTGCCAGCACTGACCCCCGCACTGGGCAAGAGACCCAGTACTTC.

The chain uses TRBV5-1 and TRBJ2-2; TRBD1 matches 7 bases. Germline loops: CDR1 SGHRS, CDR2 YFSETQ. V dropped 0 bases and J dropped 7; count of bases not matched to a gene: 12. The CDR3 extends over 17 amino acids. The CDR3 DNA follows: TGCGCCAGCAGCTTGGGGTCGGGACAGCCAACCTTCGGGGAGCTGTTTTTT. Translated, it gives CASSLGSGQPTFGELFF.

This clone appeared a single time. This rearrangement joins TRBV7-9 to TRBJ1-4; D is ambiguous. Deletions cut 5 bases from V and 4 bases from J, with 14 bases between. The CDR3 length is 15 residues. Germline CDR1 SEHNR, CDR2 FQNEAQ (reference sequence). The CDR3 sequence is CASSRTHSNNEKLFF. Here the CDR3 DNA reads TGTGCCAGCAGCCGGACGCACAGTAATAATGAAAAACTGTTTTTT. The full variable domain, with the rest looked up from reference TRBV7-9 and TRBJ1-4, is DTGVSQNPRHKITKRGQNVTFRCDPISEHNRLYWYRQTLGQGPEFLTYFQNEAQLEKSRLLSDRFSAERPKGSFSTLEIQRTEQGDSAMYLCASSRTHSNNEKLFFGSGTQLSVL.

The rearrangement joins TRBV18 to TRBJ2-3; D unresolved. Trimming stripped 2 bases from V and 8 bases from J, with 8 bases between. Germline CDR1 and CDR2: KGHSH and LQKENI. The CDR3 is made up of 12 amino acids. CDR3 sequence (DNA): TGTGCCAGCTCACCATCGTCAGGTACGCAGTATTTT. Translation: CASSPSSGTQYF.